This T cell receptor beta chain derives from a study of control samples from healthy donors and cancer patients. The ends were cut back, 4 bases at V and 12 bases at J, with 13 bases in the middle. CDR1 SGHVS and CDR2 FQNEAQ come from the germline V gene. The CDR3 is 12 residues long. Profiled with immunoSEQ multiplex PCR; TCRdb holds only in-frame clones, not every one. Of about 96,000 clones listed, 80% to 95% are singletons. The chain uses TRBV7-8 and TRBJ2-1; D remains ambiguous. Material for sequencing was blood. The receptor was isolated from a man in his late teens or twenties in good health. CDR3: CASSSGLRVQFF. CDR3 DNA: TGTGCCAGCAGCTCTGGGCTCCGTGTGCAGTTCTTC.